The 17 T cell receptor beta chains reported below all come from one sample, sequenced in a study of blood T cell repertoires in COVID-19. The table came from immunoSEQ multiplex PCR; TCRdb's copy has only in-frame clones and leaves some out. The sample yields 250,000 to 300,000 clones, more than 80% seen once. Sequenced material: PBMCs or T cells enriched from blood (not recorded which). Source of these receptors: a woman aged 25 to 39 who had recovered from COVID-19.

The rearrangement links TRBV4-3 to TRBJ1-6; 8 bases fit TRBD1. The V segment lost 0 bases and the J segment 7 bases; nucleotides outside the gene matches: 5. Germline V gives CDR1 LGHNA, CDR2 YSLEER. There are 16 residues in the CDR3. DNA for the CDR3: TGCGCCAGCAGCCAAGAGGCCCGGACAGGGAATTCACCCCTCCACTTT. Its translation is CASSQEARTGNSPLHF.

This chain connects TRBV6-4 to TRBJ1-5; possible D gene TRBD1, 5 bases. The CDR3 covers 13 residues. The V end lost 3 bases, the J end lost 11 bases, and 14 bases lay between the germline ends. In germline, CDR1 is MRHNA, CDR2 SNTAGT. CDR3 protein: CASSEGQGLSQHF. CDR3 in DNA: TGTGCCAGCAGTGAGGGGCAGGGACTCTCCCAGCATTTT.

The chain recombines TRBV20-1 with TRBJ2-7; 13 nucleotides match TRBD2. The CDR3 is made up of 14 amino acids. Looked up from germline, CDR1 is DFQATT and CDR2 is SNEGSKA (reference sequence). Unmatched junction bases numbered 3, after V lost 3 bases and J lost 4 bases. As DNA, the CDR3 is TGCAGTGCTAGTGGACTAGCGGGAGAGTACGAGCAGTACTTC. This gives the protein CSASGLAGEYEQYF.

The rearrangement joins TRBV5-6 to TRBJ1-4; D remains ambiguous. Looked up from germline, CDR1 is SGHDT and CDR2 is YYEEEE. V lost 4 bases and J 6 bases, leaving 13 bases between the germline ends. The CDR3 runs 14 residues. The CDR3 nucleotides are TGTGCCAGCAGCGCCCGGAAGGCGGATGAAAAACTGTTTTTT. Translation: CASSARKADEKLFF.

The CDR3: CASSRTGGENTEAFF. CDR3 coding DNA: TGTGCCAGCAGCAGGACAGGGGGAGAGAACACTGAAGCTTTCTTT. The chain couples TRBV6-4 to TRBJ1-1; 10 positions match TRBD1. Germline CDR1 is MRHNA and CDR2 is SNTAGT. The CDR3 extends over 15 amino acids. V dropped 6 bases and J dropped 1; count of bases not matched to a gene: 5.

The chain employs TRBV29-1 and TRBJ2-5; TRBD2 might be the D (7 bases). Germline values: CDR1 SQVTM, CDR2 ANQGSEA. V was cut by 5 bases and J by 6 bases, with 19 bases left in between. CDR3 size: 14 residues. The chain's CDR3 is CSVRSGGVIKTQYF. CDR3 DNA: TGCAGCGTTCGTTCGGGGGGCGTTATTAAGACCCAGTACTTC.

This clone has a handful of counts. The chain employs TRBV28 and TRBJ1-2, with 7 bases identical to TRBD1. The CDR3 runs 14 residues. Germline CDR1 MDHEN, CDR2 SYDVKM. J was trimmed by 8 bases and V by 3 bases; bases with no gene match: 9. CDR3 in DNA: TGTGCCAGCAGTTTTGCTACAGGGGCCCAAGGCTACACCTTC. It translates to CASSFATGAQGYTF.

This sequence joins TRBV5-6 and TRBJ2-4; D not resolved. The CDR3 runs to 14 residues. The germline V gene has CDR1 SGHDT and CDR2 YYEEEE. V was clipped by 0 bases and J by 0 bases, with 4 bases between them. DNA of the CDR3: TGTGCCAGCAGCTTGGCACTAGCCAAAAACATTCAGTACTTC. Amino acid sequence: CASSLALAKNIQYF. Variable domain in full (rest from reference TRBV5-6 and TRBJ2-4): DAGVTQSPTHLIKTRGQQVTLRCSPKSGHDTVSWYQQALGQGPQFIFQYYEEEERQRGNFPDRFSGHQFPNYSSELNVNALLLGDSALYLCASSLALAKNIQYFGAGTRLSVL.

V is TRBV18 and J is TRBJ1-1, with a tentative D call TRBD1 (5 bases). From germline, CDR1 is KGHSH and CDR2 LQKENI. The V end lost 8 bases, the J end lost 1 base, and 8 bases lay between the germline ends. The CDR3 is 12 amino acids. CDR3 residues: CASRQSNTEAFF. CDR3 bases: TGTGCCAGCCGACAGTCGAACACTGAAGCTTTCTTT.

The CDR3 is CASSLLGTGVGNTIYF. The DNA for the CDR3 is TGTGCCAGCAGTTTACTAGGGACAGGGGTTGGAAACACCATATATTTT. The rearrangement joins TRBV27 to TRBJ1-3, with 10 bases fitting TRBD1. The germline gives CDR1 MNHEY, CDR2 SMNVEV (reference sequence). This CDR3 has 16 amino acids. With 2 bases clipped from V and 3 bases from J, the junction kept 4 bases outside the gene matches.

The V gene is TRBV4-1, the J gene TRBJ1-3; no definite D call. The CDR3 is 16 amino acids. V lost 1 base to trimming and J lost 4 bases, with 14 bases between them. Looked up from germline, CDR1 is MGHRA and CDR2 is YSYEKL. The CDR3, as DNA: TGCGCCAGCAGCCAAGTAGAGGGTGCATACGGAAACACCATATATTTT. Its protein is CASSQVEGAYGNTIYF.

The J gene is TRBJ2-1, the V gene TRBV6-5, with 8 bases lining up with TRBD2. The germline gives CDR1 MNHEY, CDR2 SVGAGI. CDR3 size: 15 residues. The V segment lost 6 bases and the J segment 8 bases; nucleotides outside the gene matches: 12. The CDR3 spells CASSQASGYAYEQFF. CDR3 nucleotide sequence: TGTGCCAGCAGCCAAGCTAGCGGGTATGCATATGAGCAGTTCTTC.

The DNA for the CDR3 is TGTGCCAGCACCCCGGGGCGGGAAGCCTACGAGCAGTACTTC. Translation gives CASTPGREAYEQYF. The chain employs TRBV28 and TRBJ2-7; D is possibly TRBD2 (6 bases). Trimming shortened V by 7 bases and J by 2 bases, and 15 bases separated the two germline ends. The length of the CDR3 is 14 residues. Per germline, CDR1 MDHEN and CDR2 SYDVKM.

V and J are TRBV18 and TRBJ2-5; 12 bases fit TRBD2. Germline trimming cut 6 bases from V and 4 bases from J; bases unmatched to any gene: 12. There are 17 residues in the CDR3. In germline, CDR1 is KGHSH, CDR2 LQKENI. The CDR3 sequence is CASSTTQGTSGRETQYF. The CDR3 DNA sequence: TGTGCCAGCTCCACCACACAGGGGACTAGCGGGCGAGAGACCCAGTACTTC. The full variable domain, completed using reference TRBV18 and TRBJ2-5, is NAGVMQNPRHLVRRRGQEARLRCSPMKGHSHVYWYRQLPEEGLKFMVYLQKENIIDESGMPKERFSAEFPKEGPSILRIQQVVRGDSAAYFCASSTTQGTSGRETQYFGPGTRLLVL.

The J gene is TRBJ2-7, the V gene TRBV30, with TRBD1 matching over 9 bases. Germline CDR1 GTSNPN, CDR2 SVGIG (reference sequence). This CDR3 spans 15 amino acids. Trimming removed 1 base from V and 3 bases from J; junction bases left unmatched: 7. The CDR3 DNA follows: TGTGCCTGGAGTGCAACAGGGGGCTGGTTCTACGAGCAGTACTTC. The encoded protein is CAWSATGGWFYEQYF.

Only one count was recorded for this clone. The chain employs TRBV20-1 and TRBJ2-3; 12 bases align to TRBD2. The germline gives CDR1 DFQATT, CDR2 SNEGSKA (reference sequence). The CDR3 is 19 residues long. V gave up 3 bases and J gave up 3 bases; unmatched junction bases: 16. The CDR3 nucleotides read TGCAGTGCTAGTAGTTGGTGGCTAGCGGGAGGGAGACGGACAGATACGCAGTATTTT. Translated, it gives CSASSWWLAGGRRTDTQYF.

For the CDR3, the DNA is TGCGCCAGCAGCCATCCGGGACTAGAGGAGACCCAGTACTTC. Its translation: CASSHPGLEETQYF. V usage is TRBV4-1 and J usage is TRBJ2-5; TRBD2 matches 8 bases. The CDR3 is 14 residues long. The germline V gene has CDR1 MGHRA and CDR2 YSYEKL. V shed 3 bases and J 5 bases; nucleotides not matched to a gene: 5.